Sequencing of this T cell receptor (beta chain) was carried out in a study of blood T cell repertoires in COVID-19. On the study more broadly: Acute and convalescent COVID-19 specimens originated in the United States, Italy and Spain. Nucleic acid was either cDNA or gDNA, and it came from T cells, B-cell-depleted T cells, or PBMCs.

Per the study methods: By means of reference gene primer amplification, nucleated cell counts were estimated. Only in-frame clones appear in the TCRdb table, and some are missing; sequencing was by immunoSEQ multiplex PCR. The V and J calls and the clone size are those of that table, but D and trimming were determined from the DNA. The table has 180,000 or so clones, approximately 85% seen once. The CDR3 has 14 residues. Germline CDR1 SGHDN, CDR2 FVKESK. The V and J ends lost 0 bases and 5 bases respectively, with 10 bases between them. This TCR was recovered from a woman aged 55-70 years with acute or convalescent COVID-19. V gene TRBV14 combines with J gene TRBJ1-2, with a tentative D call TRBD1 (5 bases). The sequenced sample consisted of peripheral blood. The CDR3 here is CASSQDRGIYGYTF. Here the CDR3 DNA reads TGTGCCAGCAGCCAAGATCGGGGGATATATGGCTACACCTTC.